Listed below are T cell receptor beta chains from one sample, sequenced in a study of cytomegalovirus exposure and HLA in healthy donors. TCRdb's table, derived via immunoSEQ multiplex PCR, lists solely in-frame clones and lacks some. The sample consists of some 120,000 clones, 70% of them appearing once. Material: PBMCs. The receptors shown here come from a man aged 25-45 years in good health and CMV-seropositive. Each CDR3 is given without its conserved first and last residue.

TRBV6-5,TRBJ2-7,ASSNHRAPAYEQY
TRBV21-1,TRBJ2-3,ASSKAPVTDTQY
TRBV12-5,TRBJ2-7,ASGWDTRYEQY
TRBV5-1,TRBJ2-5,ASSLTTSGGSGETQY
TRBV19,TRBJ1-5,ASSPLRGGDQPQH
TRBV10-3,TRBJ1-4,AISKTQGENEKLF
TRBV6-1,TRBJ1-1,ASKRGGSTEAF
TRBV29-1,TRBJ1-2,SVTGRGVNYGYT
TRBV11-2,TRBJ1-2,ASSLDLTGSLGGYT
TRBV7-2,TRBJ2-5,ASSLDRGRATETQY
TRBV28,TRBJ1-2,ASKVSSGGSGYT
TRBV5-1,TRBJ2-7,ASSLTDRLYEQY
TRBV18,TRBJ2-1,ASSPTGGSYNEQF
TRBV28,TRBJ1-6,ASSSLTGKNSPLH
TRBV19,TRBJ1-5,ASKRGNSNQPQH
TRBV7-2,TRBJ2-1,ASSPALTSVDNEQF
TRBV7-2,TRBJ2-7,ASSLVVRAAYVDEQY
TRBV29-1,TRBJ1-1,SVEGWDRGRNEAF
TRBV14,TRBJ2-3,ASSQDGLSDTQY
TRBV30,TRBJ2-3,AWGTSGRTDTQY
TRBV5-1,TRBJ2-3,ASNRDRGIDTQY
TRBV29-1,TRBJ1-1,SVVWAGRDLTEAF
TRBV7-3,TRBJ2-6,ASSLSPGAGANVLT
TRBV6-1,TRBJ2-1,ASSEGTGGYNEQF
TRBV9,TRBJ1-1,ASSLSRGIAEAF
TRBV18,TRBJ1-4,ASSPGTANEKLF
TRBV10-2,TRBJ2-2,ACKKERGGNTGELF
TRBV7-9,TRBJ1-6,ASSFRQGRNSPLH
TRBV10-3,TRBJ2-7,AISERRGPASNSYEQY
TRBV4-1,TRBJ2-7,ASSQDRGMAEGRATYEQY
TRBV27,TRBJ2-7,ASSLGGTGGLYEQY
TRBV7-9,TRBJ2-1,ASSLQGYNEQF
TRBV5-1,TRBJ1-1,ASSLGRGSQAF
TRBV15,TRBJ2-7,ATSREQLSEQY
TRBV4-1,TRBJ2-3,ASSQDRDSSQY
TRBV11-3,TRBJ2-2,ASSRGPTGELF
TRBV5-6,TRBJ2-2,ASSLAGTPRTGELF
TRBV6-1,TRBJ1-5,ASSESLPTGETDSNQPQH
TRBV27,TRBJ1-3,ASSLLEGQISGNTIY
TRBV25-1,TRBJ1-6,ASSGQGWNSPLH
TRBV4-1,TRBJ1-5,ASSQDQQGASNQPQH